This T cell receptor beta chain derives from a study of blood T cell repertoires in COVID-19. Looking at the study overall: The United States, Italy and Spain were the sources of the acute and convalescent COVID-19 samples. T cells, B-cell-depleted T cells, or PBMCs provided the cDNA or gDNA that served as material.

CDR1 is SQVTM and CDR2 is ANQGSEA in the germline V gene. V dropped 8 bases and J dropped 2 bases, with 12 bases sitting between them. The CDR3 has 13 amino acids. How the authors handled the data: Quantification of nucleated cells was approximated via reference gene primer amplification. Profiling relied on immunoSEQ multiplex PCR, and the TCRdb table lists in-frame clones only, not all of them. That table is the source of V, J and clone size, and D and trimming were worked out from the DNA. The sample includes a few hundred thousand clones, more than 85% of them seen just once. V is TRBV29-1 and J is TRBJ2-2; D unclear. What was sequenced was peripheral blood. This TCR was sampled from a man aged 18-30 years with active or convalescent COVID-19. CDR3 sequence: CSSKSTNTGELFF. Here the CDR3 DNA reads TGCAGCTCTAAATCGACAAACACCGGGGAGCTGTTTTTT.